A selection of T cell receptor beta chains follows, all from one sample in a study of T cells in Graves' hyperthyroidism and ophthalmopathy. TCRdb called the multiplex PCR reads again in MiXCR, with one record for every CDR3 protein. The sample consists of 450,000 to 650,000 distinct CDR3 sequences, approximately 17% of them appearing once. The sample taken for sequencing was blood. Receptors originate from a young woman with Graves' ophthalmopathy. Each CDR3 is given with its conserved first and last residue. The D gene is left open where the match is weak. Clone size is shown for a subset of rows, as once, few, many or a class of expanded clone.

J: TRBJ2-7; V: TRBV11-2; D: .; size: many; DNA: TGTGCCAGCAGCTCCCACCTGGGGGCTAGCGGCTACGAGCAGTACTTC; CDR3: CASSSHLGASGYEQYF
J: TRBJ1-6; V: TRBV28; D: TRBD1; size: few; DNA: TGTGCCAGCAGTTTAGGAACAGGGGGCTTGAATTCACCCCTCCACTTT; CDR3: CASSLGTGGLNSPLHF
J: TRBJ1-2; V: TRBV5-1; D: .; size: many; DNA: TGCGCCAGCAGCTTGGAGGGCAGGGAACAATATGGCTACACCTTC; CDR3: CASSLEGREQYGYTF
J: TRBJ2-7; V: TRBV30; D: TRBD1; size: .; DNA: TGTGCCTGGAGTATCGGGACAGGGGATTGGTACGAGCAGTACTTC; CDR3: CAWSIGTGDWYEQYF
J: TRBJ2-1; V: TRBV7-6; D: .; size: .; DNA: TGTGCCAGCAGCAATGAATGGGGGGCGTACTACAATGAGCAGTTCTTC; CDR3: CASSNEWGAYYNEQFF
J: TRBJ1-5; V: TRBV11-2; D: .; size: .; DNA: TGTGCCAGCAGCCATGGCGGAGGGTTTCTACATTTT; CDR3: CASSHGGGFLHF
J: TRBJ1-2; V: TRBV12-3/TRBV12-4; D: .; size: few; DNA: TGTGCCAGCAGTTTACAAAACTATGGCTACACCTTC; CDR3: CASSLQNYGYTF
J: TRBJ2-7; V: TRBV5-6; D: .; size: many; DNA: TGTGCCAGCAGCTTGGAACTCTCGAGCTCCTACGAGCAGTACTTC; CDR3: CASSLELSSSYEQYF
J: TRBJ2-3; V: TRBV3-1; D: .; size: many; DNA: TGTGCCAGCAGCCAATTGATAGGCACAGATACGCAGTATTTT; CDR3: CASSQLIGTDTQYF
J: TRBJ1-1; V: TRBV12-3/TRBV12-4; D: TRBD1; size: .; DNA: TGTGCCAGCAGTCTCTCGGACAGGTACACTACTGAAGCTTTCTTT; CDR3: CASSLSDRYTTEAFF
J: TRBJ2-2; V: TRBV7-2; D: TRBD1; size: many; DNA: TGTGCCAGCAGCTTTAGACAGGGGGGGCGTACCGGGGAGCTGTTTTTT; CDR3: CASSFRQGGRTGELFF
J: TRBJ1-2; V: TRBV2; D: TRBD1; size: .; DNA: TGTGCCAGCAGTGATCTTCCGGGACAGGGGTCCTATGGCTACACCTTC; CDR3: CASSDLPGQGSYGYTF
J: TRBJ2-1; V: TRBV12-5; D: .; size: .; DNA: TGTGCTAGTGGACAAAGTCCCGGGGGCAATGAGCAGTTCTTC; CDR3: CASGQSPGGNEQFF
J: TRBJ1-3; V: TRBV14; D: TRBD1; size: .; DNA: TGTGCCAGCAGCCATGGGACAGGGGGAAGCAACACCATATATTTT; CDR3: CASSHGTGGSNTIYF
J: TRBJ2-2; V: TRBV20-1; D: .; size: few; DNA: TGCAGTGCTGCCCGAGATAACCGGAACACCGGGGAGCTGTTTTTT; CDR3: CSAARDNRNTGELFF
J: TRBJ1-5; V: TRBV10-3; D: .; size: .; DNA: TGTGCCATCAGTGGGGGGGAAAATCAGCCCCAGCATTTT; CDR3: CAISGGENQPQHF
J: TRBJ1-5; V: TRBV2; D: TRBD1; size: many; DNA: TGTGCCAGCAGTGAAGCTGGACAGGGAGTTCAGCCCCAGCATTTT; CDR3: CASSEAGQGVQPQHF
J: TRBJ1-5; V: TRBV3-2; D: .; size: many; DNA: TGTGCCAGCAGCCAAGTCACTCCGGGACAGGGGAGAAGTCAGCCCCAGCATTTT; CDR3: CASSQVTPGQGRSQPQHF
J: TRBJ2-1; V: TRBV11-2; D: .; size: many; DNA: TGTGCCAGCAGCTTAGAGCCAGGGTGGGAGCAGTTCTTC; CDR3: CASSLEPGWEQFF
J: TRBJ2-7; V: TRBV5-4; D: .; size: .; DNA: TGTGCCAGCAGCGTGGGGCAAGAAGACGAGCAGTACTTC; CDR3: CASSVGQEDEQYF
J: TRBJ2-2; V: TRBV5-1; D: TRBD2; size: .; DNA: TGCGCCAGCAGCGGCGGGACTAGCGGGAGGGGAACCGGGGAGCTGTTTTTT; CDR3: CASSGGTSGRGTGELFF
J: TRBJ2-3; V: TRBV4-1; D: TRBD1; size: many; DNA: TGCGCCAGCAGCCAGGCGACAGGGGTAACAGATACGCAGTATTTT; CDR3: CASSQATGVTDTQYF
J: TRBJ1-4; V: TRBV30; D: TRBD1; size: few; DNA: TGTGCCTGGAGTCCTAGACCGGGACAGGTGAATGAAAAACTGTTTTTT; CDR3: CAWSPRPGQVNEKLFF
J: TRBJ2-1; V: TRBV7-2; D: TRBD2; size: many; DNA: TGTGCCAGCAGCTTAGGGACTAGCAGAAACAATGAGCAGTTCTTC; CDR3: CASSLGTSRNNEQFF
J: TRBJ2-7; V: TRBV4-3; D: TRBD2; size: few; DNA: TGCGCCAGCTCCCGACTAGCGGGTCCGGGCGAGCAGTACTTC; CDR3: CASSRLAGPGEQYF
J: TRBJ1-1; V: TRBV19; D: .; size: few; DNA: TGTGCCAGTAGTATTGGACGAGGGGTGAGTGGAGCTTTCTTT; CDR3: CASSIGRGVSGAFF
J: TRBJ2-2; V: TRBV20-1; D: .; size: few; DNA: TGCAGTGCTAGAGATCGGGAGCGGGCCAACACCGGGGAGCTGTTTTTT; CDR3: CSARDRERANTGELFF
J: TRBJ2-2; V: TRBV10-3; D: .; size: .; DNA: TGTGCCATCAGTGAGAGGGGGGCCGGGGAGCTGTTTTTT; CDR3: CAISERGAGELFF
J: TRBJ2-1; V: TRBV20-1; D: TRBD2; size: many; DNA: TGCAGTGCTAGGGACCCCGCTAGCGGGGGGGCAACTAAGCAGTTCTTC; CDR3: CSARDPASGGATKQFF
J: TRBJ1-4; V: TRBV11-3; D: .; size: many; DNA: TGTGCCAGCAGCTGGAGACAGGCTGAAAAACTGTTTTTT; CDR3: CASSWRQAEKLFF
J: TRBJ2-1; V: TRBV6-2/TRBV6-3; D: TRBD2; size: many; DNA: TGTGCCAGCAGTTGGAGATCCGGGACTAGCGGGAGGGCCAATGAGCAGTTCTTC; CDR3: CASSWRSGTSGRANEQFF
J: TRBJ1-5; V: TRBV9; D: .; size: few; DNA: TGTGCCAGCAGCGTAGGGGTCGGCAGCAATCAGCCCCAGCATTTT; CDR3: CASSVGVGSNQPQHF
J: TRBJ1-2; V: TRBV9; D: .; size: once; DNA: TGTGCCAGCAGCGTTGCCCCGGACACAGGGTCGGGCTACACCTTC; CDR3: CASSVAPDTGSGYTF
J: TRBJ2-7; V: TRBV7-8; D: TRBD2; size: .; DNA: TGTGCCAGCGGCTGGAGGGGCGGGAGGGCCGCTTCCTACGAGCAGTACTTC; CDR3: CASGWRGGRAASYEQYF
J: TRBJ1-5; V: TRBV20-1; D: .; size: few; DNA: TGCAGTATACCGCGGGGGGCTCAACAGCCCCAGCATTTT; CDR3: CSIPRGAQQPQHF
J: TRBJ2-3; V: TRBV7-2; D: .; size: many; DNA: TGTGCCAGCAGCTCGCTCGGGGATACGCAGTATTTT; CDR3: CASSSLGDTQYF
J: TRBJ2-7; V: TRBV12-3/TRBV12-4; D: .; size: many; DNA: TGTGCCAGCAGTTCTAATATGTGGGACGAGCAGTACTTC; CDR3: CASSSNMWDEQYF
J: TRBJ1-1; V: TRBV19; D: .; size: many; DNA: TGTGCCAGTAGTATAGATCAGGGACTGGAGAACACTGAAGCTTTCTTT; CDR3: CASSIDQGLENTEAFF
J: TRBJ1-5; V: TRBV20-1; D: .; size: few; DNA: TGCAGTGCTAAGGGCATGGCCGGGGCCCAGCATTTT; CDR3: CSAKGMAGAQHF
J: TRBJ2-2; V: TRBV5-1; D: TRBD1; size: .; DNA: TGCGCCAGCAGCGGGACAGGGGCTTCCGGGGAGCTGTTTTTT; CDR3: CASSGTGASGELFF
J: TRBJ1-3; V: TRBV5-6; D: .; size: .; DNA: TGTGCCAGCAGCTTAGTTGGCAGGTACTCCTCTGGAAACACCATATATTTT; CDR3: CASSLVGRYSSGNTIYF
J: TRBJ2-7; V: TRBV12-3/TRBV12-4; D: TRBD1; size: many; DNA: TGTGCCAGCAATTACACAGGGGCGGGCTACGAGCAGTACTTC; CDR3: CASNYTGAGYEQYF
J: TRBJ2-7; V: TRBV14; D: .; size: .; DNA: TGTGCCAGCAGCCAAGACGACAACTTCTACGAGCAGTACTTC; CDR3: CASSQDDNFYEQYF
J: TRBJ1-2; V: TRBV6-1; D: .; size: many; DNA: TGTGCCAGCTCTCGGGAGCCGTATGGCTACACCTTC; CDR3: CASSREPYGYTF
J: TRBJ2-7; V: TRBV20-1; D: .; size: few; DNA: TGCAGTGCTAGAGATAAAGCTAGCCCATGGGGTCTCGAGCAGTACTTC; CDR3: CSARDKASPWGLEQYF
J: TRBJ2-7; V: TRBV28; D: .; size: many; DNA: TGTGCCAGCAGTTTACCTATAGGGGAGCAGTACTTC; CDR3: CASSLPIGEQYF